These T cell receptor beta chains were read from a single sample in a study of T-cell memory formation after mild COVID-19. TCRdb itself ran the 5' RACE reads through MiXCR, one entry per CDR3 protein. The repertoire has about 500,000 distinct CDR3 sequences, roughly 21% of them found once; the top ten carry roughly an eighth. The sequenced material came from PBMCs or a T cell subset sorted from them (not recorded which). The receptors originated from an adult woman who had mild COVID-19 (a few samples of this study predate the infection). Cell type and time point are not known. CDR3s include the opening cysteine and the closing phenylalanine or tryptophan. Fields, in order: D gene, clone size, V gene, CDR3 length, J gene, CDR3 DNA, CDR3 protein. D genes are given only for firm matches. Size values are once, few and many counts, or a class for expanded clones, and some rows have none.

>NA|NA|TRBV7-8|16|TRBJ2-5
TGTGCCAGCAGCTTAAGTCACGAGCGGACGCAAGAGACCCAGTACTTC
CASSLSHERTQETQYF
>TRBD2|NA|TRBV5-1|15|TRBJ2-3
TGCGCCAGCGTACTCACTAGCGGGAGCACAGATACGCAGTATTTT
CASVLTSGSTDTQYF
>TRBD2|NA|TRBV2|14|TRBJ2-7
TGTGCCAGCAGTGAATTTGTGTCTAGCGGCGAGCAGTACTTC
CASSEFVSSGEQYF
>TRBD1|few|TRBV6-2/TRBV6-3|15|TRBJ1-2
TGTGCCAGCACCCGACGGGACAGCGTATATGAGGGCTACACCTTC
CASTRRDSVYEGYTF
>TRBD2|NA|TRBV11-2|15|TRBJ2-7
TGTGCCAGCAGCTTAGACTTCGCGGGAGTCTACGAGCAGTACTTC
CASSLDFAGVYEQYF
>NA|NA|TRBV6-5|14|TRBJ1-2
TGTGCCAGCAGTTACGGTGCCGGACAGATCGGCTACACCTTC
CASSYGAGQIGYTF
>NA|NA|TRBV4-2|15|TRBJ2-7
TGTGCCAGCAGCCAAGGGGCCTCGCTTACCTACGAGCAGTACTTC
CASSQGASLTYEQYF
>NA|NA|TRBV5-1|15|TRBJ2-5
TGCGCCAGCAGCTTGGCCCCTGGGACGGGAGAGACCCAGTACTTC
CASSLAPGTGETQYF
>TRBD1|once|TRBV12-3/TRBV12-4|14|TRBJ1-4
TGTGCCAGCAGGGAGACAGGGCTGTATGAAAAACTGTTTTTT
CASRETGLYEKLFF
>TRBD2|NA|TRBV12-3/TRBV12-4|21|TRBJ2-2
TGTGCCAGCAGTCCAGGGGTTGGACAGGGTCTAGCGGGAGCTGACACCGGGGAGCTGTTTTTT
CASSPGVGQGLAGADTGELFF
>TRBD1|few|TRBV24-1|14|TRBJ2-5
TGTGCCACCAGTGGTTCGGACAGGGATGAGACCCAGTACTTC
CATSGSDRDETQYF
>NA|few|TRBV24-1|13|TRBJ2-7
TGTGCCACCAGTGATACACACCGGGCCAAGCAGTACTTC
CATSDTHRAKQYF
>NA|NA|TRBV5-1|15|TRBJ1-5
TGCGCCAGCAGCAAGGACGGAAGTAGCAATCAGCCCCAGCATTTT
CASSKDGSSNQPQHF
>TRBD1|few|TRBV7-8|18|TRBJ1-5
TGTGCCAGCAGCATGGAAGGGACAGGAACTAATAGCAATCAGCCCCAGCATTTT
CASSMEGTGTNSNQPQHF
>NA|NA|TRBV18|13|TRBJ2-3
TGTGCCAGCTCCCCTGATCGCGCATATACGCAGTATTTT
CASSPDRAYTQYF
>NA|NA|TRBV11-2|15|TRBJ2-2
TGTGCCAGCAGCCACACGGGAGATTGGGTCGGGGAGCTGTTTTTT
CASSHTGDWVGELFF
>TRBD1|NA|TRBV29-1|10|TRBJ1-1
TGCAGCGCAGACAGGGCTGAAGCTTTCTTT
CSADRAEAFF
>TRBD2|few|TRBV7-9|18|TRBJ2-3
TGTGCCAGCAGCCTGGGACTAGCGGGGGCCTCGTTGGCAGATACGCAGTATTTT
CASSLGLAGASLADTQYF
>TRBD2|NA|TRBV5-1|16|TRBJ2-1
TGCGCCAGCAGCTTGGTGACTAGCCGACCATACAATGAGCAGTTCTTC
CASSLVTSRPYNEQFF
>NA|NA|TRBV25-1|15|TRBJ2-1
TGTGCCAGCAGTGAAAGAATCCTAGGTGGGGGTGAGCAGTTCTTC
CASSERILGGGEQFF
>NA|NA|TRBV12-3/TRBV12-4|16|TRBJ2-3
TGTGCCAGCAGCCGAGGGATAGCGGTAAAAGCAGATACGCAGTATTTT
CASSRGIAVKADTQYF
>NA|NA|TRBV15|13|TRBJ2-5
TGTGCCACCAGCAGACCCCCAGGAGTGACCCAGTACTTC
CATSRPPGVTQYF
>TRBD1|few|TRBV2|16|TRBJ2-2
TGTGCCAGCAGCCCAAACAGGGGACCGAACACCGGGGAGCTGTTTTTT
CASSPNRGPNTGELFF
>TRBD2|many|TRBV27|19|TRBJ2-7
TGTGCCAGCAGTTCGAACGGACTAGCGGGTAAGGTTAACGTCTACGAGCAGTACTTC
CASSSNGLAGKVNVYEQYF
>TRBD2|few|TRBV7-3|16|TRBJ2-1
TGTGCCAGCAGCTACGGACTAGCGGGGGGGCATCATGAGCAGTTCTTC
CASSYGLAGGHHEQFF
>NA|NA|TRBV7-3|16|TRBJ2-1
TGTGCCAGCAGCTTAGGCTATGGCAGCTCCTACAATGAGCAGTTCTTC
CASSLGYGSSYNEQFF
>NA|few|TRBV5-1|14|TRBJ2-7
TGCGCCAGCAGCTTACAGGTAATCTCCTACGAGCAGTACTTC
CASSLQVISYEQYF
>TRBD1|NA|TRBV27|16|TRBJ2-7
TGTGCCAGCAGTTTTAGAGGGGGCGCACGGGGCTACGAGCAGTACTTC
CASSFRGGARGYEQYF
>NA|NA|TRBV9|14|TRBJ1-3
TGTGCCAGCAGCGTCGGGGGCGCCGGAAACACCATATATTTT
CASSVGGAGNTIYF
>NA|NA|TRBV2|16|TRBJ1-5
TGTGCCAGCAGCCGGGCCCCACCAGGAGGCAATCAGCCCCAGCATTTT
CASSRAPPGGNQPQHF
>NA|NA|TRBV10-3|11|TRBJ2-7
TGTGCCCCGATGGGGGACGGTAAAACATACTTC
CAPMGDGKTYF
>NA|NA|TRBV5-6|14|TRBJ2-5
TGTGCCAGCAGCCCCGGACAGATTAAGGAGACCCAGTACTTC
CASSPGQIKETQYF
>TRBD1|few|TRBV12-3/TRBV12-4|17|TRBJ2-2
TGTGCCAGCAGTGCATATTCCGGGACAGGTTACACCGGGGAGCTGTTTTTT
CASSAYSGTGYTGELFF
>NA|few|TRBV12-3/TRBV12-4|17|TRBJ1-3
TGTGCCAGCAGTCCCCGTTTAGAGTTGAGCTCTGGAAACACCATATATTTT
CASSPRLELSSGNTIYF
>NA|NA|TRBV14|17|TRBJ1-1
TGTGCCAGCAGCCAAGTTCTTGGGGGAGGGATGGACACTGAAGCTTTCTTT
CASSQVLGGGMDTEAFF
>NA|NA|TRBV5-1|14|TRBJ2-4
TGCGCCAGCAGCAGAGGAGGGCCTAAGGACATTCAGTACTTC
CASSRGGPKDIQYF
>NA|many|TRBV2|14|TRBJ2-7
TGTGCCAGCAGTGAAGCGCTTGGCAGGGGCGAGCAGTACTTC
CASSEALGRGEQYF
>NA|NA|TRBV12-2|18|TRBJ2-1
TGTGCAAGTCGCCCCGACCCAACACTAGCGGGAGGGCTTAATGAGCAGTTCTTC
CASRPDPTLAGGLNEQFF
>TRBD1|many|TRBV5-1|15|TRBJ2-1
TGCGCCAGCAGTCCCACAGGGGTTTCATACAATGAGCAGTTCTTC
CASSPTGVSYNEQFF
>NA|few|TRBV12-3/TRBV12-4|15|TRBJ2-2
TGTGCCAGCAGTTTGGTCCGGGCGAACACCGGGGAGCTGTTTTTT
CASSLVRANTGELFF
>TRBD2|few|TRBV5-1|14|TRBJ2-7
TGCGCCAGCAGCTTTTACACGGGAGGCGGGGAGCAGTACTTC
CASSFYTGGGEQYF
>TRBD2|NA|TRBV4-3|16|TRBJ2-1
TGCGCCAGCAGCCACCGAACTAGCGTCGATCTAGAGGAGCAGTTCTTC
CASSHRTSVDLEEQFF
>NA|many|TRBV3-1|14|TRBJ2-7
TGTGCCAGCAGCCACGACCACGGAAACTACGAGCAGTACTTC
CASSHDHGNYEQYF
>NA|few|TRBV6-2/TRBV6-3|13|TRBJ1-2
TGTGCCAGCAGTTACCGGGACAACTATGGCTACACCTTC
CASSYRDNYGYTF